This is a list of T cell receptor beta chains from one sample in a study of T cell responses to AZD1222 COVID-19 vaccine. Profiled with immunoSEQ multiplex PCR; TCRdb holds only in-frame clones, not every one. The table lists 100,000 or so clones, approximately 87% of them singletons. Sample: peripheral blood, taken on day 0 of MenACWY control vaccination. Receptors originate from an adult in good health. Each CDR3 is given with its conserved first and last residue. D genes are given only for firm matches. Only part of the rows carry a size: once, few, many, or a class if the clone is expanded.

abundance: -
d_gene: -
v_gene: TRBV28
j_gene: TRBJ1-2
CDR3aa: CASRIRTDNYGYTF
CDR3nt: TGTGCCAGCAGAATTCGGACAGACAACTATGGCTACACCTTC

abundance: -
d_gene: -
v_gene: TRBV9
j_gene: TRBJ1-2
CDR3aa: CASSVAPANYGYTF
CDR3nt: TGTGCCAGCAGCGTAGCGCCGGCAAACTATGGCTACACCTTC

abundance: -
d_gene: TRBD1
v_gene: TRBV28
j_gene: TRBJ1-4
CDR3aa: CASSLWRTGQTNEKLFF
CDR3nt: TGTGCCAGCAGTTTATGGAGGACAGGCCAAACTAATGAAAAACTGTTTTTT

abundance: -
d_gene: -
v_gene: TRBV2
j_gene: TRBJ2-7
CDR3aa: CASSEAGVWVEQYF
CDR3nt: TGTGCCAGCAGTGAAGCCGGGGTTTGGGTCGAGCAGTACTTC

abundance: -
d_gene: TRBD2
v_gene: TRBV9
j_gene: TRBJ2-1
CDR3aa: CASSVGSGSDNEQFF
CDR3nt: TGTGCCAGCAGCGTAGGTAGCGGGAGCGACAATGAGCAGTTCTTC

abundance: -
d_gene: -
v_gene: TRBV11-1
j_gene: TRBJ1-1
CDR3aa: CASSLMGGARTEAFF
CDR3nt: TGTGCCAGCAGCCTAATGGGAGGGGCAAGGACTGAAGCTTTCTTT

abundance: -
d_gene: -
v_gene: TRBV3-1/TRBV3-2
j_gene: TRBJ1-2
CDR3aa: CASSPTGPYGYTF
CDR3nt: TGTGCCAGCAGTCCGACAGGCCCCTATGGCTACACCTTC

abundance: once
d_gene: -
v_gene: TRBV2
j_gene: TRBJ2-3
CDR3aa: CASSADYRTQYF
CDR3nt: TGTGCCAGCAGCGCAGATTACCGTACGCAGTATTTT

abundance: -
d_gene: -
v_gene: TRBV28
j_gene: TRBJ2-2
CDR3aa: CASSLSPGINTGELFF
CDR3nt: TGTGCCAGCAGTTTATCCCCAGGAATAAACACCGGGGAGCTGTTTTTT

abundance: -
d_gene: -
v_gene: TRBV11-2
j_gene: TRBJ2-7
CDR3aa: CASSLSPDGNREYF
CDR3nt: TGTGCCAGCAGCTTATCCCCGGACGGGAATAGGGAGTACTTC

abundance: -
d_gene: -
v_gene: TRBV28
j_gene: TRBJ1-5
CDR3aa: CASNPPRVINQPQHF
CDR3nt: TGTGCCAGCAACCCCCCCAGGGTGATCAATCAGCCCCAGCATTTT

abundance: -
d_gene: TRBD1
v_gene: TRBV11-1
j_gene: TRBJ1-1
CDR3aa: CASSRVGQGANTEAFF
CDR3nt: TGTGCCAGCAGCCGAGTGGGACAGGGGGCGAACACTGAAGCTTTCTTT

abundance: -
d_gene: TRBD2
v_gene: TRBV5-1
j_gene: TRBJ2-6
CDR3aa: CASSPGGGRLSGANVLTF
CDR3nt: TGCGCCAGCAGCCCGGGAGGGGGTAGGCTCTCTGGGGCCAACGTCCTGACTTTC

abundance: -
d_gene: -
v_gene: TRBV11-2
j_gene: TRBJ1-3
CDR3aa: CASSFRGLTGNTIYF
CDR3nt: TGTGCCAGCAGCTTTCGGGGGCTTACTGGAAACACCATATATTTT

abundance: -
d_gene: -
v_gene: TRBV9
j_gene: TRBJ1-2
CDR3aa: CASSVDSGVTGYTF
CDR3nt: TGTGCCAGCAGCGTAGATTCAGGGGTCACTGGCTACACCTTC

abundance: -
d_gene: -
v_gene: TRBV27
j_gene: TRBJ1-5
CDR3aa: CASSPSGQPQHF
CDR3nt: TGTGCCAGCAGTCCTTCTGGGCAGCCCCAGCATTTT

abundance: -
d_gene: -
v_gene: TRBV6-4
j_gene: TRBJ1-2
CDR3aa: CASSDEGSGGYTF
CDR3nt: TGTGCCAGCAGTGACGAGGGATCGGGGGGCTACACCTTC

abundance: -
d_gene: TRBD1
v_gene: TRBV10-3
j_gene: TRBJ1-6
CDR3aa: CAISESPPDRGAYNSPLHF
CDR3nt: TGTGCCATCAGTGAGTCTCCCCCCGACAGGGGGGCCTATAATTCACCCCTCCACTTT

abundance: -
d_gene: TRBD1
v_gene: TRBV5-3
j_gene: TRBJ1-6
CDR3aa: CARSPPVDRVSNSPLHF
CDR3nt: TGTGCCAGAAGCCCACCAGTCGACAGGGTAAGTAATTCACCCCTCCACTTT

abundance: -
d_gene: -
v_gene: TRBV29-1
j_gene: TRBJ1-2
CDR3aa: CSVDGGDYGYTF
CDR3nt: TGCAGCGTTGACGGGGGTGACTATGGCTACACCTTC

abundance: -
d_gene: -
v_gene: TRBV28
j_gene: TRBJ1-5
CDR3aa: CASRGGQGFQPQHF
CDR3nt: TGTGCCAGCAGGGGGGGGCAGGGATTTCAGCCCCAGCATTTT

abundance: -
d_gene: TRBD2
v_gene: TRBV6-2/TRBV6-3
j_gene: TRBJ2-1
CDR3aa: CASSRGGLSYNEQFF
CDR3nt: TGTGCCAGCAGTCGGGGGGGGCTCTCCTACAATGAGCAGTTCTTC

abundance: -
d_gene: -
v_gene: TRBV28
j_gene: TRBJ2-7
CDR3aa: CASTPETVYPYEQYF
CDR3nt: TGTGCCAGCACGCCCGAGACCGTTTATCCGTACGAGCAGTACTTC

abundance: -
d_gene: -
v_gene: TRBV29-1
j_gene: TRBJ1-5
CDR3aa: CSAREGGNRPQHF
CDR3nt: TGCAGCGCCCGAGAGGGGGGGAATCGACCCCAGCATTTT

abundance: -
d_gene: TRBD1
v_gene: TRBV10-2
j_gene: TRBJ2-2
CDR3aa: CASSESLWGTGNTGELFF
CDR3nt: TGCGCCAGCAGTGAGTCTTTGTGGGGGACAGGGAACACCGGGGAGCTGTTTTTT

abundance: -
d_gene: -
v_gene: TRBV7-9
j_gene: TRBJ2-1
CDR3aa: CASSPRPGRSYNEQFF
CDR3nt: TGTGCCAGCTCTCCCAGGCCAGGACGTTCCTACAATGAGCAGTTCTTC

abundance: once
d_gene: -
v_gene: TRBV3-1/TRBV3-2
j_gene: TRBJ1-2
CDR3aa: CASRLGPGQDYGYTF
CDR3nt: TGTGCCAGCAGACTCGGCCCCGGTCAAGACTATGGCTACACCTTC

abundance: -
d_gene: TRBD1
v_gene: TRBV5-1
j_gene: TRBJ1-1
CDR3aa: CASTLAGTANTEAFF
CDR3nt: TGCGCCAGCACTTTAGCCGGGACAGCCAACACTGAAGCTTTCTTT

abundance: -
d_gene: -
v_gene: TRBV7-2
j_gene: TRBJ1-3
CDR3aa: CASSLDHTFSGNTIYF
CDR3nt: TGTGCCAGCAGCTTAGACCACACCTTCTCTGGAAACACCATATATTTT

abundance: -
d_gene: TRBD2
v_gene: TRBV9
j_gene: TRBJ2-5
CDR3aa: CASSPHRAGGEETQYF
CDR3nt: TGTGCCAGCAGCCCCCACAGAGCGGGGGGGGAAGAGACCCAGTACTTC

abundance: once
d_gene: TRBD2
v_gene: TRBV11-2
j_gene: TRBJ2-5
CDR3aa: CASSSTSGGAYQETQYF
CDR3nt: TGTGCCAGCAGCTCCACTAGCGGGGGGGCGTACCAAGAGACCCAGTACTTC

abundance: -
d_gene: TRBD1
v_gene: TRBV3-1/TRBV3-2
j_gene: TRBJ2-4
CDR3aa: CASSQGTGEPLKNIQYF
CDR3nt: TGTGCCAGCAGCCAAGGGACAGGTGAGCCACTCAAAAACATTCAGTACTTC

abundance: -
d_gene: -
v_gene: TRBV5-8
j_gene: TRBJ1-5
CDR3aa: CASTSKGVRGRNQPQHF
CDR3nt: TGTGCCAGCACCTCCAAAGGGGTGAGGGGCCGAAATCAGCCCCAGCATTTT

abundance: once
d_gene: -
v_gene: TRBV6-2/TRBV6-3
j_gene: TRBJ2-3
CDR3aa: CASSYTGGTQYF
CDR3nt: TGTGCCAGCAGTTACACCGGGGGTACGCAGTATTTT

abundance: few
d_gene: -
v_gene: TRBV12-5
j_gene: TRBJ2-1
CDR3aa: CASEGQFF
CDR3nt: TGTGCTTCCGAGGGGCAGTTCTTC